A selection of T cell receptor beta chains follows, all from one sample in a study of blood T cells in healthy people across ages. MiXCR, run by TCRdb on the 5' RACE reads, gives a single entry per CDR3 protein. Here the sample spans around 320,000 distinct CDR3 sequences, 27% being singletons. Sequencing used blood. The receptor source for this set is a woman between 70 and 85 years old in good health. The CDR3 runs from the conserved cysteine through the conserved F or W. D genes are given only for firm matches. Clone size is shown for a subset of rows, as once, few, many or a class of expanded clone.

D gene: -; J gene: TRBJ2-7; clone size: -; V gene: TRBV29-1; CDR3 DNA: TGCAGCGTTCGGGGACCGACCTACGAGCAGTACTTC; CDR3 protein: CSVRGPTYEQYF
D gene: TRBD2; J gene: TRBJ2-1; clone size: once; V gene: TRBV2; CDR3 DNA: TGTGCCATCGGACTAGCGGGGGGATGGGAGCAGTTCTTC; CDR3 protein: CAIGLAGGWEQFF
D gene: -; J gene: TRBJ2-1; clone size: many; V gene: TRBV7-8; CDR3 DNA: TGTGCCAGCAGACAAGGCCGGGACGGGCTGGATAATGAGCAGTTCTTC; CDR3 protein: CASRQGRDGLDNEQFF
D gene: -; J gene: TRBJ1-5; clone size: once; V gene: TRBV28; CDR3 DNA: TGTGCCAGCAGTAGGAAGATTAATCAGCCCCAGCATTTT; CDR3 protein: CASSRKINQPQHF
D gene: -; J gene: TRBJ2-5; clone size: -; V gene: TRBV7-2; CDR3 DNA: TGTGCCAGCAGCTTGAGGGAAAGAGAGCAGTACTTC; CDR3 protein: CASSLREREQYF
D gene: -; J gene: TRBJ2-4; clone size: -; V gene: TRBV18; CDR3 DNA: TGTGCCAGCTCAAACGACGAGGGGCGGGGAGCCAAAAACATTCAGTACTTC; CDR3 protein: CASSNDEGRGAKNIQYF
D gene: -; J gene: TRBJ1-2; clone size: -; V gene: TRBV10-3; CDR3 DNA: TGTGCCATACGGGACGGGGATGATGGCTACACCTTC; CDR3 protein: CAIRDGDDGYTF
D gene: -; J gene: TRBJ2-3; clone size: few; V gene: TRBV25-1; CDR3 DNA: TGTGCCAGCAGTGCACGTAGGGGGAAAGATACGCAGTATTTT; CDR3 protein: CASSARRGKDTQYF
D gene: -; J gene: TRBJ2-5; clone size: few; V gene: TRBV29-1; CDR3 DNA: TGCAGCGAACAGGGACGAGAGACCCAGTACTTC; CDR3 protein: CSEQGRETQYF
D gene: -; J gene: TRBJ1-1; clone size: -; V gene: TRBV6-5; CDR3 DNA: TGTGCCAGCAGTTACAGTCAGGGATCTGAAGCTTTCTTT; CDR3 protein: CASSYSQGSEAFF
D gene: -; J gene: TRBJ1-1; clone size: few; V gene: TRBV28; CDR3 DNA: TGTGCCAGCACCTCGACACGGAAAAAAGCTGAAGCTTTCTTT; CDR3 protein: CASTSTRKKAEAFF
D gene: -; J gene: TRBJ2-7; clone size: -; V gene: TRBV11-2; CDR3 DNA: TGTGCCGGCAGCGAGACACGGCACGAGCAGTACTTC; CDR3 protein: CAGSETRHEQYF
D gene: TRBD2; J gene: TRBJ2-3; clone size: few; V gene: TRBV7-2; CDR3 DNA: TGTGCCAGCAGCGATGGGAGTAGCGGGACTGGAGATACGCAGTATTTT; CDR3 protein: CASSDGSSGTGDTQYF
D gene: -; J gene: TRBJ1-1; clone size: once; V gene: TRBV7-2; CDR3 DNA: TGTGCCAGCAGCCGCCGGTTGAACACTGAAGTTTTCTTT; CDR3 protein: CASSRRLNTEVFF
D gene: -; J gene: TRBJ2-7; clone size: many; V gene: TRBV25-1; CDR3 DNA: TGTGCCAGCATCGGGAGTTCCCACGAGCAGTACTTC; CDR3 protein: CASIGSSHEQYF
D gene: TRBD1; J gene: TRBJ1-2; clone size: few; V gene: TRBV6-5; CDR3 DNA: TGTGCCAGCTTTCGAGGGGGCCACACCTTC; CDR3 protein: CASFRGGHTF
D gene: TRBD2; J gene: TRBJ2-1; clone size: many; V gene: TRBV20-1; CDR3 DNA: TGCAGTGCTCTGGCTAGCGGGGGGTCCTCCTACAATGAGCAGTTCTTC; CDR3 protein: CSALASGGSSYNEQFF
D gene: TRBD1; J gene: TRBJ2-7; clone size: many; V gene: TRBV7-2; CDR3 DNA: TGTGCCAGCAGCCCCCGGACAGGAACCTACGAGCAGTACTTC; CDR3 protein: CASSPRTGTYEQYF
D gene: TRBD2; J gene: TRBJ2-5; clone size: many; V gene: TRBV6-1; CDR3 DNA: TGTGCCAGCAGCGCCACTCCGGGACTACAAGAGACCCAGTACTTC; CDR3 protein: CASSATPGLQETQYF
D gene: TRBD2; J gene: TRBJ2-7; clone size: -; V gene: TRBV28; CDR3 DNA: TGTGCCAGCAGGCTGACCGGGACTAGTCGGTACGAGCAGTACTTC; CDR3 protein: CASRLTGTSRYEQYF
D gene: -; J gene: TRBJ2-1; clone size: few; V gene: TRBV20-1; CDR3 DNA: TGCAGTGCGCGTACGGAGTTTAGCAACAATGAGCAGTTCTTC; CDR3 protein: CSARTEFSNNEQFF
D gene: TRBD1; J gene: TRBJ1-2; clone size: -; V gene: TRBV6-2/TRBV6-3; CDR3 DNA: TGTGCCAGCAGTGCGACAGGGGGCGGCTATGGCTACACCTTC; CDR3 protein: CASSATGGGYGYTF
D gene: -; J gene: TRBJ2-1; clone size: few; V gene: TRBV5-1; CDR3 DNA: TGCGCCAGCAGCTTGGCCGGGGAGCCATACAATGAGCAGTTCTTC; CDR3 protein: CASSLAGEPYNEQFF
D gene: -; J gene: TRBJ2-4; clone size: -; V gene: TRBV28; CDR3 DNA: TGTGCCAGCAGTTTACAAGGGGGGTCGGGCATTCAGTACTTC; CDR3 protein: CASSLQGGSGIQYF
D gene: -; J gene: TRBJ1-1; clone size: few; V gene: TRBV3-1; CDR3 DNA: TGTGCCAGCAGCCGCGGCCGGACCGGAGTCTTCTTT; CDR3 protein: CASSRGRTGVFF
D gene: -; J gene: TRBJ2-7; clone size: -; V gene: TRBV20-1; CDR3 DNA: TGCAGTGCCCGCCCCCTACGAGGGGGAGGATCCTACGAGCAGTACTTC; CDR3 protein: CSARPLRGGGSYEQYF
D gene: -; J gene: TRBJ1-1; clone size: -; V gene: TRBV6-2/TRBV6-3; CDR3 DNA: TGTGCCAGCTGCTCACGTGGGATGAACACTGAAGCTTTCTTT; CDR3 protein: CASCSRGMNTEAFF
D gene: -; J gene: TRBJ2-1; clone size: few; V gene: TRBV5-1; CDR3 DNA: TGCGCCAGCAGCTTGGCCAGCGTTGCTTCGTACAATGAGCAGTTCTTC; CDR3 protein: CASSLASVASYNEQFF
D gene: TRBD2; J gene: TRBJ2-5; clone size: few; V gene: TRBV20-1; CDR3 DNA: TGCAGTGCTAAACCCAAAGCGGGAGCTCCGGAGACCCAGTACTTC; CDR3 protein: CSAKPKAGAPETQYF
D gene: -; J gene: TRBJ2-1; clone size: -; V gene: TRBV6-6; CDR3 DNA: TGTGCCAGCAGTCAACAGGCGGGTGGGTACAATGAGCAGTTCTTC; CDR3 protein: CASSQQAGGYNEQFF
D gene: TRBD2; J gene: TRBJ2-1; clone size: -; V gene: TRBV20-1; CDR3 DNA: TGCAGTGCAAACGGACGGACTAGCGGGAAATCCTACAATGAGCAGTTCTTC; CDR3 protein: CSANGRTSGKSYNEQFF
D gene: -; J gene: TRBJ2-5; clone size: few; V gene: TRBV2; CDR3 DNA: TGTGCCAGCAGGGCGAGGGAGGTAGACCAAGAGACCCAGTACTTC; CDR3 protein: CASRAREVDQETQYF